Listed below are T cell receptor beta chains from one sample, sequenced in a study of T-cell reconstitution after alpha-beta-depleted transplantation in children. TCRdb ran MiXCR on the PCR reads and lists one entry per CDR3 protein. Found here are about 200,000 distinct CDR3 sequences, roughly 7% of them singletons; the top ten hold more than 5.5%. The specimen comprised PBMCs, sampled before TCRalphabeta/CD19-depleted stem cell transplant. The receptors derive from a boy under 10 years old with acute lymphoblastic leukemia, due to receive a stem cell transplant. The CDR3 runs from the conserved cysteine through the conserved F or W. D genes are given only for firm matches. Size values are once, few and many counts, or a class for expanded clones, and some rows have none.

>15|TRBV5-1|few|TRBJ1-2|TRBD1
TGCGCCAGCAGTAGGCAGGGACAGCGCAACTATGGCTACACCTTC
CASSRQGQRNYGYTF
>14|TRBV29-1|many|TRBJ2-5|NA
TGCAGCGTCAAATCGACAGAACCCCAAGAGACCCAGTACTTC
CSVKSTEPQETQYF
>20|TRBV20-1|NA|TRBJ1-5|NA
TGCAGTGCTAGAGTAGGGGGGGCTAGGGGCTCAGTCTATAGCAATCAGCCCCAGCATTTT
CSARVGGARGSVYSNQPQHF
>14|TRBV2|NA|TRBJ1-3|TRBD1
TGTGCCAGCAGGGACAGGAGCTCTGGAAACACCATATATTTT
CASRDRSSGNTIYF
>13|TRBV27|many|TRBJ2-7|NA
TGTGCCAGCAGTTTATTCCCCTCCTACGAGCAGTACTTC
CASSLFPSYEQYF
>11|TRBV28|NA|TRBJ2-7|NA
TGTGCCAGCAATGCGAACTACGAGCAGTACTTC
CASNANYEQYF
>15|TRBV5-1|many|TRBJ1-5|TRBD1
TGCGCCAGCAGCTTCGGGACAGGGGGGGATCAGCCCCAGCATTTT
CASSFGTGGDQPQHF
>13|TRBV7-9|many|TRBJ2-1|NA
TGTGCCAGCAGCTTAGAAGGCCGGAATGAGCAGTTCTTC
CASSLEGRNEQFF
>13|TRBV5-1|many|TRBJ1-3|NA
TGCGCCAGCAGCCCCGTGGGGGGAAACACCATATATTTT
CASSPVGGNTIYF
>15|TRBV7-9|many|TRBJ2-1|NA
TGTGCCAGCAGCTTTTCCGAGGGGGTCTACAATGAGCAGTTCTTC
CASSFSEGVYNEQFF
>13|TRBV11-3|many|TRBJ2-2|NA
TGTGCCAGCAGCTACAGGGAAGCCGGGGAGCTGTTTTTT
CASSYREAGELFF
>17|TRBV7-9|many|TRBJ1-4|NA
TGTGCCAGCAGCCCCCCAGAAGGGGAGGGGTTTAATGAAAAACTGTTTTTT
CASSPPEGEGFNEKLFF
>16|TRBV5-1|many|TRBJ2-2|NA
TGCGCCAGCAGCGTGGACGGATCCTATAACACCGGGGAGCTGTTTTTT
CASSVDGSYNTGELFF
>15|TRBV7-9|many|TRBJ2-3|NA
TGTGCCAGCAGCTACCAGCCCCAGGTCGTGGATACGCAGTATTTT
CASSYQPQVVDTQYF
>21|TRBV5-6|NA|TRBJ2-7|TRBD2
TGTGCCAGCAGCTTTCTGGCTGGCGGGGGTCGTTTCTTCCCATCCGTCTACGAGCAGTACTTC
CASSFLAGGGRFFPSVYEQYF
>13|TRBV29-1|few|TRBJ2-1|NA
TGCAGCGTTGACAGGGCCAGCTACAATGAGCAGTTCTTC
CSVDRASYNEQFF
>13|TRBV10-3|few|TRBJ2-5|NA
TGTGCCATCGGGTTCGGAATACAAGAGACCCAGTACTTC
CAIGFGIQETQYF
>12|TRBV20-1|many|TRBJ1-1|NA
TGCAGAACTACGACCTACGGGACTGAAGCTTTCTTT
CRTTTYGTEAFF
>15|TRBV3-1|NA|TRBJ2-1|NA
TGTGCCAGCAGCCAAGAAAGGAGCTCCTACAATGAGCAGTTCTTC
CASSQERSSYNEQFF
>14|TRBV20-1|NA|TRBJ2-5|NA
TGCAGTGCTAGTATCGCGAGAGTTAGAGAGACCCAGTACTTC
CSASIARVRETQYF
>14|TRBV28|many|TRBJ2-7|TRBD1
TGTGCCAGCAGTCAGTCCAACAGGGGATACGAGCAGTACTTC
CASSQSNRGYEQYF
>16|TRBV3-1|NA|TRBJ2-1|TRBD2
TGTGCCAGCAGCCAAGGTGCGGGGGGGCCTGAGAATGAGCAGTTCTTC
CASSQGAGGPENEQFF
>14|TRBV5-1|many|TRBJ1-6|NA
TGCGCCAGCAGCGACGGGGTTGACAATTCACCCCTCCACTTT
CASSDGVDNSPLHF
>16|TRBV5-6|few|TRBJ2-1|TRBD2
TGTGCCAGCAGCTTTCGGACTAGCGGGACCTCTCAGGAGCAGTTCTTC
CASSFRTSGTSQEQFF
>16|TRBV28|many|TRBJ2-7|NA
TGTGCCAGCAGTTTATCATGGACAGACCCAACCTACGAGCAGTACTTC
CASSLSWTDPTYEQYF
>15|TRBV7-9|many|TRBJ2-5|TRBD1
TGTGCCAGCAGTCCGACAGGGGAGTTCTGGGAGACCCAGTACTTC
CASSPTGEFWETQYF
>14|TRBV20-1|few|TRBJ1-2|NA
TGCAGTGCTGGGACGGCTTGGGATGGCGATGGCTACACCTTC
CSAGTAWDGDGYTF